One sample yielded the 20 T cell receptor beta chains listed below, sequenced in a study of post-analysis software for immune sequencing data. Study observations and caveats: Comparison of patients with controls showed a handful of TRBV segments more frequent in patients, TRBV5-6, TRBV5-1 and TRBV20-1 among them.

Carried by the TCR beta cDNA libraries were unique molecular identifiers. TCRdb reprocessed the PCR reads with MiXCR, giving one entry per CDR3 protein. The sample includes more than 450,000 distinct CDR3 sequences, 44% of them seen just once. For these TCRs, the target antigens are not known. Sequencing was carried out using blood. These receptors were taken from a girl under 18 with multiple sclerosis.

The J gene is TRBJ2-7, the V gene TRBV5-1, with 10 bases aligning to TRBD1. The V gene end was trimmed by 2 bases and the J gene end by 1 base; junction bases not matched to a gene: 9. The CDR3 length is 17 residues. Germline CDR1 and CDR2: SGHRS and YFSETQ. CDR3 DNA: TGCGCCAGCAGCTTCCAAATCCGGGGACAGGGGTCCTACGAGCAGTACTTC. Its translation is CASSFQIRGQGSYEQYF. Drawing the rest from reference TRBV5-1 and TRBJ2-7, the complete variable domain is KAGVTQTPRYLIKTRGQQVTLSCSPISGHRSVSWYQQTPGQGLQFLFEYFSETQRNKGNFPGRFSGRQFSNSRSEMNVSTLELGDSALYLCASSFQIRGQGSYEQYFGPGTRLTVT.

This clonotype was found once. The rearrangement uses TRBV5-6 and TRBJ2-5; no firm D call. Between the trimmed V and J ends, which lost 0 bases and 11 bases, there was a span of 20 bases. Looked up from germline, CDR1 is SGHDT and CDR2 is YYEEEE. The CDR3 has 15 residues. The CDR3 loop reads CASSLEMSAHLRQYF. The CDR3 bases are TGTGCCAGCAGCTTGGAGATGTCAGCGCACCTCCGGCAGTACTTC.

V is TRBV6-5 and J is TRBJ2-7; 11 bases fit TRBD2. Germline assignment: CDR1 MNHEY and CDR2 SVGAGI. CDR3 length: 15 residues. J lost 4 bases, V lost 5 bases, and 7 bases had no gene match. The CDR3, as DNA: TGTGCCAGCAGTCTACCGGGACTAGCGGTTTACGAGCAGTACTTC. Protein sequence: CASSLPGLAVYEQYF.

The chain carries TRBV12-3 or TRBV12-4 and TRBJ2-4, with 7 bases identical to TRBD1. The closer fit of TRBJ2-7 to the DNA end suggests the J call may be wrong. The CDR3 consists of 13 residues. CDR3 nucleotide sequence: TGTGCCAGCAGGCCAACAGGGGCCTACGAGCAGTACTTC. Translated, it gives CASRPTGAYEQYF.

The chain employs TRBV20-1 and TRBJ1-4, with no clear D. Trimming took 6 bases from V and 0 from J, leaving 5 bases between them. In germline, CDR1 is DFQATT, CDR2 SNEGSKA (reference sequence). The CDR3 spans 12 residues. CDR3 in amino acids: CSARATNEKLFF. In DNA, the CDR3 is TGCAGTGCGAGGGCAACTAATGAAAAACTGTTTTTT.

V gene TRBV20-1 combines with J gene TRBJ2-2, with D unresolved. Trimming removed 0 bases from V and 8 bases from J, with 16 bases in between. This CDR3 spans 15 amino acids. Germline V lookup: CDR1 DFQATT, CDR2 SNEGSKA (reference sequence). CDR3 amino acids: CSAREQPGPSGELFF. The CDR3 coding sequence is TGCAGTGCTAGAGAACAACCGGGCCCTTCGGGGGAGCTGTTTTTT.

The rearrangement links TRBV7-2 to TRBJ2-7, with D tentatively TRBD1 or TRBD2 (5 bases each). V shed 5 bases and J shed 2 bases, with 13 bases lying between them. Per germline, CDR1 SGHTA and CDR2 FQGNSA. CDR3 size: 14 residues. The CDR3 region is CTSSPRDGTYEQYF. CDR3 coding DNA: TGTACCAGCAGCCCCCGGGACGGGACCTACGAGCAGTACTTC.

This clonotype has a single count. V and J are TRBV6-6 and TRBJ2-7; the match to TRBD2 covers 10 bases. Germline assignment: CDR1 MNHNY and CDR2 SVGAGI (reference sequence). The CDR3 is 15 residues long. V lost 6 bases to trimming and J lost 5 bases; unmatched junction nucleotides: 10. This CDR3 reads CASRKGLAGVDEQYF. In nucleotides, the CDR3 is TGTGCCAGCAGAAAAGGCCTAGCGGGGGTCGACGAGCAGTACTTC.

The chain uses TRBV14 and TRBJ2-5; either TRBD1 or TRBD2 may fit D (5 bases each). There are 13 residues in the CDR3. Germline CDR1 SGHDN, CDR2 FVKESK. Trimming removed 6 bases from V and 2 bases from J, with 10 bases in between. CDR3 in DNA: TGTGCCAGCAGTCCGGGGCATCAAGAGACCCAGTACTTC. It is translated as CASSPGHQETQYF.

The chain links TRBV5-4 to TRBJ2-5; TRBD2 agrees at 7 bases. The J call is in doubt because the DNA end fits TRBJ2-7 better. This CDR3 spans 13 amino acids. The germline V gene has CDR1 SGHNT and CDR2 YYREEE (reference sequence). CDR3 nucleotides: TGTGCCAGCAGCTTGCGCGGGAGCACCGAGCAGTACTTC. Protein: CASSLRGSTEQYF.

This clonotype was detected a few times. The chain employs TRBV10-3 and TRBJ2-1; 7 bases map to TRBD2. V shed 10 bases, J shed 5 bases, and the junction held 14 bases outside the gene matches. The CDR3 contains 15 residues. Germline CDR1 and CDR2: ENHRY and SYGVKD. The CDR3 nucleotides are TGTGCCACCCGAGGGGTGGGAGGGAATGACAATGAGCAGTTCTTC. As protein: CATRGVGGNDNEQFF.

The chain uses TRBV10-3 and TRBJ2-1, with 7 bases lining up with TRBD2. The CDR3 loop spans 13 amino acids. Germline-derived CDR1 and CDR2 are ENHRY and SYGVKD. V trimming: 10 bases; J trimming: 8 bases; junction bases outside the gene matches: 11. CDR3 region: CATRAGTFDEQFF. CDR3 in DNA: TGTGCCACCCGAGCGGGGACCTTCGATGAGCAGTTCTTC.

This clonotype was found once. The V call is TRBV20-1, the J call TRBJ2-3; a possible D gene is TRBD2 (6 bases). Trimming pared 5 bases from V and 1 base from J, leaving 13 bases between. The V gene's germline CDR1 is DFQATT and CDR2 SNEGSKA (reference sequence). This CDR3 contains 14 residues. The CDR3 is CSAPRSGRTDTQYF. The DNA for the CDR3 is TGCAGTGCTCCTCGCAGCGGGCGCACAGATACGCAGTATTTT.

This clonotype has a handful of counts. The chain couples TRBV12-3 or TRBV12-4 to TRBJ2-7; D is tentatively TRBD1 or TRBD2 (5 bases each). Trimming pared 6 bases from V and 0 bases from J, leaving 12 bases between. CDR3 size: 14 residues. The DNA of the CDR3 is TGTGCCAGCAGCCGGGACGGGCGCTCCTACGAGCAGTACTTC. It specifies CASSRDGRSYEQYF.

In its sample, this clonotype was seen a few times. This rearrangement joins TRBV5-1 to TRBJ1-3; D is undetermined. Germline CDR1 reads SGHRS; CDR2 reads YFSETQ. V gave up 4 bases and J gave up 0 bases, with 11 bases separating them. This CDR3 contains 15 residues. This CDR3 is CASSLVRASGNTIYF. As DNA, the CDR3 is TGCGCCAGCAGCCTAGTCCGTGCCTCTGGAAACACCATATATTTT.

This clonotype has only a few counts. This chain links TRBV7-3 with TRBJ2-1, with a tentative D call TRBD1 (5 bases). V gave up 2 bases and J gave up 4 bases, with 18 bases separating them. Looked up from germline, CDR1 is SGHTA and CDR2 is FQGTGA. The CDR3 consists of 17 residues. CDR3 sequence reads: CASSLFERREGYNEQFF. The CDR3 nucleotides read TGTGCCAGCAGCTTATTTGAACGCAGGGAAGGATACAATGAGCAGTTCTTC.

This chain links TRBV12-3 or TRBV12-4 with TRBJ1-1; D perhaps matches TRBD1 (5 bases). The CDR3 loop spans 18 amino acids. Trimming cost V 6 bases and J 1 base, with 24 bases left between them. CDR3 bases: TGTGCCAGCAGGCTGTCTTGGGGGAACCCGAATCCGAACACTGAAGCTTTCTTT. Amino acids: CASRLSWGNPNPNTEAFF.

The rearrangement uses TRBV12-3 or TRBV12-4 and TRBJ2-1, with TRBD2 matching 10 bases. The CDR3 sequence is 14 residues long. V lost 5 bases and J lost 4; bases outside the gene matches: 2. As DNA, the CDR3 is TGTGCCAGCAGTCAACTAGCGGGGTACAATGAGCAGTTCTTC. It is translated as CASSQLAGYNEQFF.

The table lists this clonotype with a few counts. This chain connects TRBV7-2 to TRBJ2-3, with 9 bases fitting TRBD2. After removal of 1 base from V and 4 bases from J, the junction contained 6 bases not matched to a gene. The CDR3 covers 16 residues. Per germline, CDR1 SGHTA and CDR2 FQGNSA. The CDR3 DNA is TGTGCCAGCAGCTTAGTTGGCGGGGGGGTGGCAGATACGCAGTATTTT. Translation gives CASSLVGGGVADTQYF.

In this sample, this clonotype turned up once. The V gene is TRBV4-2, the J gene TRBJ2-1; 7 bases match TRBD2. J lost 5 bases, V lost 1 base, and 2 bases had no gene match. The CDR3 sequence is 14 residues long. CDR1 and CDR2 (germline): LGHNA, YNFKEQ. The CDR3, as DNA: TGTGCCAGCAGCCAAGTGCTAGCGGACAATGAGCAGTTCTTC. It yields the protein CASSQVLADNEQFF.